The clone carrying this T cell receptor (beta chain) was detected a few times. Its specificity is not known. Constant-region reverse primers amplified full-length variable regions, followed by semi-nested Nested Universal Primer A PCR. TCRdb used MiXCR to reprocess the 5' RACE reads, holding one entry per CDR3 protein. The sample lists approximately 57,000 distinct CDR3 sequences; 20% were seen once. The sorted Tregs were CD4+CD25+CD127-/low cells. Study-level findings and limits: Tumor Treg TCRs overlapped most with tumor naive CD4+ cells. In terms of TCR gene usage, tumor memory CD4+ T cells clustered together with blood and lymph node memory CD4+ cells, as well as with lymph node naive CD4+ cells. Whole repertoires were not studied in the larger cohort, only one V-J beta rearrangement.

The germline V gene encodes CDR1 SGHTA and CDR2 FQGNSA. The CDR3 has 14 amino acids. Trimming removed 5 bases at V and 1 base at J, with 12 bases between. The TCR comes from a female donor with breast cancer. The sequencing input was tumor-infiltrating Tregs sorted from the breast tumor. This chain connects TRBV7-2 to TRBJ2-7; D uncertain. CDR3 sequence reads: CASSPTMASYEQYF. Written as DNA, the CDR3 is TGTGCCAGCAGCCCCACTATGGCGTCCTACGAGCAGTACTTC.